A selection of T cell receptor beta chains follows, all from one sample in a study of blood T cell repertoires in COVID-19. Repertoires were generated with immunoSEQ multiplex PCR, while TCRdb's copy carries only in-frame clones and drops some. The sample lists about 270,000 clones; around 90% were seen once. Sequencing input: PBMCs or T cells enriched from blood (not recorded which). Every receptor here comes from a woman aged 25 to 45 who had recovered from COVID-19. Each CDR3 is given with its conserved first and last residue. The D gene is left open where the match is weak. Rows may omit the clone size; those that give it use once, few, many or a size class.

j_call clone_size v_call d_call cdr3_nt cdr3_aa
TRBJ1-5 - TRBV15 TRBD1 TGTGCCACCAGCAGAGCAGGGGGGAACAATCAGCCCCAGCATTTT CATSRAGGNNQPQHF
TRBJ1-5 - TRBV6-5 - TGTGCCAGCAGTTACTCAACGGGGGACTCGGCCCAGCATTTT CASSYSTGDSAQHF
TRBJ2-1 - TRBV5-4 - TGTGCCAGCAGCCCCCCCTATACCCTCTCCAGGGTAAATAACTACAATGAGCAGTTCTTC CASSPPYTLSRVNNYNEQFF
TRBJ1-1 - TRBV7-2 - TGTGCCAGCAGCTCTAGTGGAGGGAATCGACAGTGGAACACTGAAGCTTTCTTT CASSSSGGNRQWNTEAFF
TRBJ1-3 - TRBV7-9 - TGTGCCAGCACCATTAGCTCTGGAAACACCATATATTTT CASTISSGNTIYF
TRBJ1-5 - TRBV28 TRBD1 TGTGCCACCAGACAGGGGTCGATGGGACAGCCCCAGCATTTT CATRQGSMGQPQHF
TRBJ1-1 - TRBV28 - TGTGCCAGCAGTGGGGCCCCAGGGTGGGGCACTGAAGCTTTCTTT CASSGAPGWGTEAFF
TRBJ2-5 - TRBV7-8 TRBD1 TGTGCCAGCAGCCGGGGACAGAGAGAGACCCAGTACTTC CASSRGQRETQYF
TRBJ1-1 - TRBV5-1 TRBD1 TGCGCCAGCACGTGGCAGGGGGCGAGAGACACTGAAGCTTTCTTT CASTWQGARDTEAFF
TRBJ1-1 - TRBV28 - TGTGCCAGCAGTCTACCCCGCGGGGGAGCTTTCTTT CASSLPRGGAFF
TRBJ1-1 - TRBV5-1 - TGCGCCAGCAGCAGGACGGGAATGTTGGGGACTGAAGCTTTCTTT CASSRTGMLGTEAFF
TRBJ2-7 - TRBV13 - TGTGCCAGCAGCTTGGAGGGAAGCTACGAGCAGTACTTC CASSLEGSYEQYF
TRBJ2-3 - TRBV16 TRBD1 TGTGCCAGCAGCCAAACCCGGACAGGGGGCTCGGATACGCAGTATTTT CASSQTRTGGSDTQYF
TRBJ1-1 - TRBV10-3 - TGTGCCATCAGTGCGATTCAGGGGAACACTGAAGCTTTCTTT CAISAIQGNTEAFF
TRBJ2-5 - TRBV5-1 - TGCGCCAGCAGCTTCCCCCCGCGAGGGTTGAAAGAGACCCAGTACTTC CASSFPPRGLKETQYF
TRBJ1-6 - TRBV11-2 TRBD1 TGTGCCAGCAGCTTAGGGGGACAGCGTTCACCCCTCCACTTT CASSLGGQRSPLHF
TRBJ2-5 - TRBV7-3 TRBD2 TGTGCCAGCCGACCCCCGGGACTATCCCAAGAGACCCAGTACTTC CASRPPGLSQETQYF
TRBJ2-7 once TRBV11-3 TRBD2 TGTGCCAGCCCCCGGACTAGCGGGGGGGTCTACGAGCAGTACTTC CASPRTSGGVYEQYF
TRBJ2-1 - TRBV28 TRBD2 TGTGCCAGCAGTTTCCTAGCGGGAGGGCCCTACAATGAGCAGTTCTTC CASSFLAGGPYNEQFF
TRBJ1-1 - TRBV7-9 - TGTGCCAGCAGCTTATTTTTGCCAGGGAACACTGAAGCTTTCTTT CASSLFLPGNTEAFF
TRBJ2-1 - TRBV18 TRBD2 TGTGCCAGCTCACCACGGACTAGCGGGACGGGCCATGAGCAGTTCTTC CASSPRTSGTGHEQFF
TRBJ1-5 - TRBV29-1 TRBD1 TGCAGCGCCGCGGGGACAGGGCCAGGTCAGCCCCAGCATTTT CSAAGTGPGQPQHF
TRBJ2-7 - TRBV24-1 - TGTGCCACCAGTCCAGAGAGGGATTCCTACGAGCAGTACTTC CATSPERDSYEQYF
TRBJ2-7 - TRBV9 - TGTGCCAGCAGCGTAGCCAGCGGCTACTACGAGCAGTACTTC CASSVASGYYEQYF
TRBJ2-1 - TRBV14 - TGTGCCAGCAGTGCACTAGGGAACAATGAGCAGTTCTTC CASSALGNNEQFF
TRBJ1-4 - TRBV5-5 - TGTGCCAGCAGCTTGGTGGCGGGAGGGAAACTGTTTTTT CASSLVAGGKLFF
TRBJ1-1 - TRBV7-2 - TGTGCCAGCAGCCCTTTCCCGATGGGGCCGGCGAACACTGAAGCTTTCTTT CASSPFPMGPANTEAFF
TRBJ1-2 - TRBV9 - TGTGCCAGCGGGACACCTTTGGGGGACTATGGCTACACCTTC CASGTPLGDYGYTF
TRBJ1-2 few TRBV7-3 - TGTGCCAGCAGCCCGCAGGACGGACTAAGTGGCTACACCTTC CASSPQDGLSGYTF
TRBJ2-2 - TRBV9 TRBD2 TGTGCCAGCAGCCCCCCTCCTAGCGGGAAAAACACCGGGGAGCTGTTTTTT CASSPPPSGKNTGELFF
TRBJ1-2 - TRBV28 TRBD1 TGTGCCAGCAGCAAGGGACAGCCTCTCGGCTACACCTTC CASSKGQPLGYTF
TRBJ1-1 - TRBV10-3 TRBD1 TGTGCCATCAAATATGTCGGGACAGCAAACACTGAAGCTTTCTTT CAIKYVGTANTEAFF
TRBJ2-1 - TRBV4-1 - TGCGCCAGCAGCCAGCATAGTGGGCTTGGCTCCTACAATGAGCAGTTCTTC CASSQHSGLGSYNEQFF
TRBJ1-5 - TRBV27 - TGTGCCAGCACCTCCGGGCCCCAGCATTTT CASTSGPQHF
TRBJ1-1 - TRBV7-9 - TGTGCCAGCAGCCCGCCCCGTCGGGGGACCACTGAAGCTTTCTTT CASSPPRRGTTEAFF
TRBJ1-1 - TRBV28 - TGTGCCAGCAGTTCTCAGACTTGGTTGAGCACTGAAGCTTTCTTT CASSSQTWLSTEAFF
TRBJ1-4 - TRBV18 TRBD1 TGTGCCAGCTCACCCGGACAGGGGGCGGTTGAAAAACTGTTTTTT CASSPGQGAVEKLFF
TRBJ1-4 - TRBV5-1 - TGCGCCAGCAGCTTGGACCCCCGGGGGATTAATGAAAAACTGTTTTTT CASSLDPRGINEKLFF
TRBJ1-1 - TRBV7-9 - TGTGCCAGCAGTTATAAGGTGGGACAACAGAACACTGAAGCTTTCTTT CASSYKVGQQNTEAFF
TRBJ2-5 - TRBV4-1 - TGCGCCAGCAGCCAAGAAGAGGACTGCCCCCAAGAGACCCAGTACTTC CASSQEEDCPQETQYF
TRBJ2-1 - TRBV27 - TGTGCCAGCAGTTCCAAACAGGGCCCCTACAATGAGCAGTTCTTC CASSSKQGPYNEQFF
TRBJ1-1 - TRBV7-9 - TGTGCCAGCAGCTTAGTCCGGACAGAAGCTTTCTTT CASSLVRTEAFF
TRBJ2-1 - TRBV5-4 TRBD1 TGTGCCAGCAGCTTGGCCAGGGGGCTGTACAATGAGCAGTTCTTC CASSLARGLYNEQFF